The 22 T cell receptor beta chains reported below all come from one sample, sequenced in a study of T cell repertoires in ileal Crohn's disease. This sample's time point: proximal margin of the surgical specimen (macroscopically non-inflamed). Assay: immunoSEQ multiplex PCR; the TCRdb copy retains only in-frame clones and omits some. The sample shows fewer than 4,500 clones, approximately 88% of them seen only once. Input material: ileal tissue. The receptor source for this set is an adult with Crohn's disease.

This chain links TRBV27 with TRBJ1-5; no clear D. Deletions cut 3 bases from V and 8 bases from J, with 14 bases between. The CDR3 sequence is 14 residues long. Germline CDR1 is MNHEY and CDR2 is SMNVEV (reference sequence). The CDR3: CASSFTAGGKPQHF. DNA of the CDR3: TGTGCCAGCAGTTTTACGGCAGGTGGAAAGCCCCAGCATTTT.

Here the CDR3 reads CASSIAATYEQYF. The CDR3 bases are TGTGCCAGTAGTATCGCGGCGACCTACGAGCAGTACTTC. The chain has TRBV19 and TRBJ2-7; no clear D gene. Trimming pared 3 bases from V and 2 bases from J, leaving 8 bases between. The CDR3 has 13 amino acids. CDR1 and CDR2 (germline): LNHDA, SQIVND (reference sequence).

V gene TRBV5-1 combines with J gene TRBJ2-7; perhaps TRBD1 as D (5 bases). V was pared by 0 bases and J by 4 bases, with 8 bases between. The germline V gene encodes CDR1 SGHRS and CDR2 YFSETQ. The CDR3 sequence is 13 residues long. The CDR3 loop reads CASSLGTKYEQYF. CDR3 DNA: TGCGCCAGCAGCTTGGGGACAAAATACGAGCAGTACTTC. Full variable domain (remainder filled in from reference TRBV5-1 and TRBJ2-7): KAGVTQTPRYLIKTRGQQVTLSCSPISGHRSVSWYQQTPGQGLQFLFEYFSETQRNKGNFPGRFSGRQFSNSRSEMNVSTLELGDSALYLCASSLGTKYEQYFGPGTRLTVT.

The J gene is TRBJ1-2, the V gene TRBV19, with no clear D. The ends were cut back, 3 bases at V and 2 bases at J, with 7 bases in the middle. The germline V gene encodes CDR1 LNHDA and CDR2 SQIVND (reference sequence). The CDR3 runs 13 residues. This CDR3 reads CASSMGSNYGYTF. In DNA form, the CDR3 reads TGTGCCAGTAGTATGGGCTCAAACTATGGCTACACCTTC.

The chain couples TRBV28 to TRBJ2-1; 11 bases fit TRBD2. J was trimmed by 1 base and V by 6 bases; bases with no gene match: 5. Germline V gives CDR1 MDHEN, CDR2 SYDVKM. CDR3 length: 16 residues. The chain's CDR3 is CASRTSGETSYNEQFF. CDR3 nucleotides: TGTGCCAGCAGGACTAGCGGGGAGACGTCCTACAATGAGCAGTTCTTC.

V and J are TRBV19 and TRBJ2-4, with 14 bases aligning to TRBD2. V lost 7 bases to trimming and J lost 7 bases; unmatched junction nucleotides: 9. The CDR3 loop spans 16 amino acids. Germline values: CDR1 LNHDA, CDR2 SQIVND (reference sequence). The CDR3 sequence: CASMGTSGSAGNIQYF. The CDR3 nucleotides are TGTGCCAGTATGGGGACTAGCGGGAGCGCTGGGAACATTCAGTACTTC. The full variable domain, with the rest looked up from reference TRBV19 and TRBJ2-4, is DGGITQSPKYLFRKEGQNVTLSCEQNLNHDAMYWYRQDPGQGLRLIYYSQIVNDFQKGDIAEGYSVSREKKESFPLTVTSAQKNPTAFYLCASMGTSGSAGNIQYFGAGTRLSVL.

The chain recombines TRBV2 with TRBJ2-1, with TRBD1 matching over 10 bases. This CDR3 contains 17 residues. CDR1 SNHLY and CDR2 FYNNEI come from the germline V gene. V was clipped by 6 bases and J by 4 bases; unmatched bases: 12. The CDR3 loop is CASSGATGGAGYNEQFF. DNA for the CDR3: TGTGCCAGCAGCGGTGCGACAGGGGGCGCAGGGTACAATGAGCAGTTCTTC.

This clone showed up just a few times. The J gene is TRBJ1-5, the V gene TRBV18; no firm D call. The V gene's germline CDR1 is KGHSH and CDR2 LQKENI. This CDR3 comprises 12 residues. The germline V and J ends were trimmed by 2 bases and 3 bases, with 2 bases remaining between them. DNA of the CDR3: TGTGCCAGCTCACCATACAATCAGCCCCAGCATTTT. Its translation is CASSPYNQPQHF. The complete variable domain, with remaining parts taken from reference TRBV18 and TRBJ1-5, reads NAGVMQNPRHLVRRRGQEARLRCSPMKGHSHVYWYRQLPEEGLKFMVYLQKENIIDESGMPKERFSAEFPKEGPSILRIQQVVRGDSAAYFCASSPYNQPQHFGDGTRLSIL.

In DNA, the CDR3 is TGTGCCAGCAGCCAACTGCCCCCCAGGGAAGAGACCCAGTACTTC. This encodes CASSQLPPREETQYF. The chain carries TRBV5-6 and TRBJ2-5; a weak D match, TRBD1 (5 bases). The germline V gene encodes CDR1 SGHDT and CDR2 YYEEEE. This CDR3 contains 15 residues. V was clipped by 4 bases and J by 3 bases, with 16 bases between them.

The rearrangement joins TRBV5-1 to TRBJ2-5; TRBD2 is a possible D gene (6 bases). This CDR3 is built from 15 residues. Germline V lookup: CDR1 SGHRS, CDR2 YFSETQ. The ends were cut back, 4 bases at V and 4 bases at J, with 17 bases in the middle. The CDR3 spells CASSVGGRRGETQYF. In DNA, the CDR3 is TGCGCCAGCAGCGTGGGGGGACGGAGGGGAGAGACCCAGTACTTC. The variable domain in full, completed from reference TRBV5-1 and TRBJ2-5, reads KAGVTQTPRYLIKTRGQQVTLSCSPISGHRSVSWYQQTPGQGLQFLFEYFSETQRNKGNFPGRFSGRQFSNSRSEMNVSTLELGDSALYLCASSVGGRRGETQYFGPGTRLLVL.

The V gene is TRBV7-2, the J gene TRBJ1-4, with D maybe TRBD1 (6 bases). The germline gives CDR1 SGHTA, CDR2 FQGNSA. CDR3 length: 13 amino acids. Between the trimmed V and J ends, which lost 5 bases and 8 bases, there was a span of 12 bases. The CDR3 bases are TGTGCCAGCAGCCCCCGGGGGCGGGAAAAACTGTTTTTT. Translating gives CASSPRGREKLFF.

The rearrangement links TRBV7-2 to TRBJ2-1; TRBD2 matches at 11 bases. Trimming took 1 base from V and 7 from J; bases not matched to a gene: 3. The germline CDR1 and CDR2 sequences are SGHTA and FQGNSA. This CDR3 contains 15 residues. CDR3 bases: TGTGCCAGCAGCTTAGACCTAGCGGGGGGAAATGAGCAGTTCTTC. Amino acids: CASSLDLAGGNEQFF.

V gene TRBV28 combines with J gene TRBJ2-1, with 12 bases that match TRBD1. This CDR3 region has 16 residues. Germline CDR1 is MDHEN and CDR2 is SYDVKM. After removal of 7 bases from V and 9 bases from J, the junction contained 13 bases not matched to a gene. The CDR3 DNA reads as TGTGCCAGCACCCCCTCGGCGGGACAGGGGGCGGGTGAGCAGTTCTTC. This encodes CASTPSAGQGAGEQFF.

V usage is TRBV6-4 and J usage is TRBJ2-7, with 15 positions matching TRBD2. The CDR3 is made up of 17 amino acids. Germline CDR1 and CDR2: MRHNA and SNTAGT. V shed 2 bases, J shed 2 bases, and the junction held 4 bases outside the gene matches. CDR3 in amino acids: CASSDRTSGRETYEQYF. The CDR3 bases are TGTGCCAGCAGTGACCGGACTAGCGGGAGGGAAACCTACGAGCAGTACTTC.

The chain employs TRBV15 and TRBJ2-2; no clear D. The germline V gene encodes CDR1 LNHNV and CDR2 YYDKDF (reference sequence). V gave up 5 bases and J gave up 7 bases, with 14 bases separating them. CDR3 size: 14 residues. Written as DNA, the CDR3 is TGTGCCACCAGCCGGACGGCGAATAACGGGGAGCTGTTTTTT. This translates into CATSRTANNGELFF.

CDR3 amino acids: CASSQGGGYNEQFF. DNA of the CDR3: TGCGCCAGCAGCCAGGGAGGCGGGTACAATGAGCAGTTCTTC. The V and J genes are TRBV5-1 and TRBJ2-1; tentative D call: TRBD2 (6 bases). Trimming removed 4 bases from V and 4 bases from J, with 12 bases in between. The CDR3 loop spans 14 amino acids. CDR1 is SGHRS and CDR2 is YFSETQ in the germline V gene.

This clone has a single count. The chain joins TRBV4-1 to TRBJ1-1; the match to TRBD1 covers 8 bases. This CDR3 has 15 amino acids. Germline CDR1 is MGHRA and CDR2 is YSYEKL. V was clipped by 4 bases and J by 2 bases; unmatched bases: 6. CDR3 sequence: CASSPYGTGNTEAFF. CDR3 in DNA: TGCGCCAGCAGCCCCTACGGGACAGGAAACACTGAAGCTTTCTTT.

The rearrangement uses TRBV30 and TRBJ1-2; D gene ambiguous. CDR1 is GTSNPN and CDR2 is SVGIG in the germline V gene (reference sequence). The CDR3 loop spans 12 amino acids. Trimming shortened V by 1 base and J by 1 base, and 4 bases separated the two germline ends. In DNA form, the CDR3 reads TGTGCCTGGAGTGCGGATAACTATGGCTACACCTTC. Translated, it gives CAWSADNYGYTF. Filled out from reference TRBV30 and TRBJ1-2, the complete variable domain reads SQTIHQWPATLVQPVGSPLSLECTVEGTSNPNLYWYRQAAGRGLQLLFYSVGIGQISSEVPQNLSASRPQDRQFILSSKKLLLSDSGFYLCAWSADNYGYTFGSGTRLTVV.

This sequence joins TRBV9 and TRBJ2-3; 9 nucleotides align to TRBD2. Germline CDR1 is SGDLS and CDR2 is YYNGEE. This CDR3 is built from 19 residues. After removal of 2 bases from V and 2 bases from J, the junction contained 15 bases not matched to a gene. As DNA, the CDR3 is TGTGCCAGCAGCGTCCAGTCCCGTAGTGCGGGAGGGGACACAGATACGCAGTATTTT. It translates to CASSVQSRSAGGDTDTQYF.

This clone is a singleton in its sample. CDR3 loop: CASSLEWAYEQYF. The CDR3 DNA reads as TGTGCCAGCAGCTTAGAGTGGGCCTACGAGCAGTACTTC. J is TRBJ2-7 and V is TRBV7-2; D is unclear. V was trimmed by 1 base and J by 2 bases, leaving 6 bases between them. Germline CDR1 is SGHTA and CDR2 is FQGNSA. The CDR3 length is 13 residues.

V gene TRBV6-1 combines with J gene TRBJ1-2, with D perhaps TRBD1 (6 bases). The CDR3 loop spans 15 amino acids. Germline V lookup: CDR1 MNHNS, CDR2 SASEGT. V was trimmed by 0 bases and J by 4 bases, leaving 12 bases between them. The CDR3 region has the DNA TGTGCCAGCAGTGAAGCCTGGGGGGCCCGCTATGGCTACACCTTC. Its translation: CASSEAWGARYGYTF.

The J gene is TRBJ2-6, the V gene TRBV5-5, with 7 bases matching TRBD2. The ends lost 1 base at V and 2 bases at J; junction bases unmatched: 0. CDR1 and CDR2 from the germline V gene are SGHKS and YYEKEE (reference sequence). The CDR3 covers 15 residues. Written as DNA, the CDR3 is TGTGCCAGCAGCTTGAGCGGGGCTGGGGCCAACGTCCTGACTTTC. As protein: CASSLSGAGANVLTF.